One sample yielded the 19 T cell receptor beta chains listed below, sequenced in a study of cytomegalovirus exposure and HLA in healthy donors. The PCR was carried out with 60 Vbeta primers and 13 Jbeta primers. Clones were read by immunoSEQ multiplex PCR, and TCRdb kept only the in-frame ones, dropping some. The table has fewer than 250,000 clones, 65% to 85% seen once. The sample was PBMCs. Receptors originate from a young man in good health and CMV-seronegative.

The chain carries TRBV4-1 and TRBJ1-2; D ambiguous. The V end was cut by 0 bases, the J end by 5 bases, with 10 bases between. This CDR3 comprises 14 residues. Germline CDR1 and CDR2: MGHRA and YSYEKL. In nucleotides, the CDR3 is TGCGCCAGCAGCCAAGACCCGGGATTGTATGGCTACACCTTC. It encodes CASSQDPGLYGYTF.

The chain uses TRBV29-1 and TRBJ1-4; TRBD1 is a possible D gene (5 bases). The CDR3 sequence is 14 residues long. V lost 6 bases to trimming and J lost 7 bases, with 18 bases between them. Germline CDR1 SQVTM, CDR2 ANQGSEA. The CDR3 is CSVRDSAVGEKLFF. CDR3 nucleotides: TGCAGCGTACGAGACAGCGCCGTTGGTGAAAAACTGTTTTTT.

This chain links TRBV6-5 with TRBJ2-5; 9 nucleotides agree with TRBD2. The CDR3 covers 14 residues. The V gene end was trimmed by 4 bases and the J gene end by 5 bases; junction bases not matched to a gene: 5. Germline V gene lookup returns CDR1 MNHEY and CDR2 SVGAGI. The CDR3, as DNA: TGTGCCAGCAGTTTGGGACTAGCAGGGGAGACCCAGTACTTC. Translated: CASSLGLAGETQYF.

The chain couples TRBV11-2 to TRBJ2-7; a possible D gene is TRBD1 (5 bases). Germline CDR1 and CDR2: SGHAT and FQNNGV. V was clipped by 2 bases and J by 1 base, with 12 bases between them. CDR3 length: 15 residues. The CDR3 nucleotides are TGTGCCAGCAGCTTAAACACAGGCATTTCCTACGAGCAGTACTTC. Translating gives CASSLNTGISYEQYF.

In the case of this clone: Other DNA sequences in the sample encode the same CDR3. V gene TRBV4-3 combines with J gene TRBJ2-7; TRBD1 agrees at 10 bases. Germline V gives CDR1 LGHNA, CDR2 YSLEER. The CDR3 covers 15 residues. V was pared by 3 bases and J by 4 bases, with 6 bases of the junction left unmatched. In nucleotides, the CDR3 is TGCGCCAGCAGCCACTCCGGGACAGGGGAATACGAGCAGTACTTC. Protein: CASSHSGTGEYEQYF.

The V and J genes are TRBV5-1 and TRBJ2-1; TRBD2 matches at 10 bases. The CDR3 is 14 amino acids. The ends lost 4 bases at V and 8 bases at J; junction bases unmatched: 6. CDR1 and CDR2 (germline): SGHRS, YFSETQ. The CDR3 loop reads CASSPGLASYEQFF. The CDR3 DNA reads as TGCGCCAGCAGCCCGGGACTAGCGTCCTATGAGCAGTTCTTC.

V usage is TRBV5-6 and J usage is TRBJ2-2, with 9 positions matching TRBD2. This CDR3 has 17 residues. V shed 2 bases, J shed 0 bases, and the junction held 5 bases outside the gene matches. Germline-derived CDR1 and CDR2 are SGHDT and YYEEEE. The CDR3 nucleotides are TGTGCCAGCAGCTTTCTAGCGGGGTCCGCGAACACCGGGGAGCTGTTTTTT. Translating it yields CASSFLAGSANTGELFF. Looking up the rest from reference TRBV5-6 and TRBJ2-2 gives the full variable domain: DAGVTQSPTHLIKTRGQQVTLRCSPKSGHDTVSWYQQALGQGPQFIFQYYEEEERQRGNFPDRFSGHQFPNYSSELNVNALLLGDSALYLCASSFLAGSANTGELFFGEGSRLTVL.

This chain joins TRBV5-4 and TRBJ2-7; perhaps TRBD2 as D (6 bases). V lost 4 bases, J lost 0 bases, and 14 bases lay in between. The CDR3 is made up of 15 amino acids. Germline V CDR1 and CDR2: SGHNT, YYREEE (reference sequence). In nucleotides, the CDR3 is TGTGCCAGCAGCGTCCAGGCGGGGCACTCCTACGAGCAGTACTTC. It specifies CASSVQAGHSYEQYF. Full variable domain (rest looked up from reference TRBV5-4 and TRBJ2-7): ETGVTQSPTHLIKTRGQQVTLRCSSQSGHNTVSWYQQALGQGPQFIFQYYREEENGRGNFPPRFSGLQFPNYSSELNVNALELDDSALYLCASSVQAGHSYEQYFGPGTRLTVT.

CDR3 sequence reads: CASSITPQAETQYF. CDR3 nucleotides: TGTGCCAGTAGTATTACCCCACAGGCAGAGACCCAGTACTTC. The chain is built from TRBV19 and TRBJ2-5, with D possibly matching TRBD1 (5 bases). CDR1 LNHDA and CDR2 SQIVND come from the germline V gene (reference sequence). The CDR3 loop spans 14 amino acids. Deletions cut 3 bases from V and 4 bases from J, with 12 bases between.

The chain combines TRBV2 with TRBJ2-5; D unresolved. Looked up from germline, CDR1 is SNHLY and CDR2 is FYNNEI. CDR3 length equals 12 residues. Trimming cost V 3 bases and J 5 bases, with 7 bases left between them. The CDR3 bases are TGTGCCAGCAGTGAGCCCGGGGAGACCCAGTACTTC. Translation gives CASSEPGETQYF.

This chain connects TRBV25-1 to TRBJ1-1; D ambiguous. The CDR3 has 13 amino acids. V was clipped by 5 bases and J by 1 base, with 8 bases between them. CDR1 and CDR2 from the germline V gene are MGHDK and SYGVNS. The CDR3 is CASSLYSNTEAFF. The CDR3 region has the DNA TGTGCCAGCAGTCTATACTCGAACACTGAAGCTTTCTTT.

This chain joins TRBV9 and TRBJ2-3; 8 bases map to TRBD1. The CDR3 contains 16 residues. J lost 0 bases, V lost 0 bases, and 3 bases had no gene match. Germline values: CDR1 SGDLS, CDR2 YYNGEE. CDR3 bases: TGTGCCAGCAGCGTAGAGACAGGGGTTAGCACAGATACGCAGTATTTT. The encoded protein is CASSVETGVSTDTQYF.

This clone is a singleton in its sample. The chain joins TRBV11-3 to TRBJ2-5, with TRBD1 as a possible D gene (6 bases). From germline, CDR1 is SGHNT and CDR2 YENEEA. Between the trimmed V and J ends, which lost 3 bases and 5 bases, there was a span of 16 bases. The CDR3 totals 15 residues. DNA of the CDR3: TGTGCCAGCAGCTTGGGGGCTTTAAAAGGGGAGACCCAGTACTTC. Its protein product is CASSLGALKGETQYF.

This clone was counted between two and nine times. This chain uses TRBV6-4 with TRBJ2-5; weak D call: TRBD1 (6 bases). The germline V gene encodes CDR1 MRHNA and CDR2 SNTAGT. The ends were cut back, 2 bases at V and 5 bases at J, with 24 bases in the middle. CDR3 length equals 18 residues. The CDR3 reads CASSDTARWGLPLETQYF. CDR3 nucleotides: TGTGCCAGCAGTGACACTGCGCGTTGGGGGCTCCCTTTGGAGACCCAGTACTTC.

A word on this clone: Distinct nucleotide sequences in the sample also encode this CDR3. J is TRBJ2-7 and V is TRBV27; D call uncertain. Trimming cost V 5 bases and J 0 bases, with 14 bases left between them. CDR3 length: 15 residues. The germline CDR1 and CDR2 sequences are MNHEY and SMNVEV (reference sequence). The CDR3 loop reads CASSEAIGSSYEQYF. For the CDR3, the DNA is TGTGCCAGCAGTGAGGCGATCGGAAGCTCCTACGAGCAGTACTTC.

The rearrangement uses TRBV7-2 and TRBJ2-7; 10 nucleotides match TRBD2. Germline-derived CDR1 and CDR2 are SGHTA and FQGNSA. This CDR3 has 15 residues. Germline trimming cut 5 bases from V and 7 bases from J; bases unmatched to any gene: 11. CDR3 residues: CASSTLAGVTGEQYF. CDR3 nucleotides: TGTGCCAGCAGCACCCTAGCGGGAGTTACGGGTGAGCAGTACTTC.

The V gene is TRBV11-3, the J gene TRBJ2-5; D gene uncertain. With the DNA end fitting TRBJ2-7 better, the J assignment may be wrong. The CDR3 length is 13 residues. Germline values: CDR1 SGHNT, CDR2 YENEEA. In DNA, the CDR3 is TGTGCCAGCAGCCCCGGTTCCTCCTACGAGCAGTACTTC. This translates into CASSPGSSYEQYF.

The V call is TRBV19, the J call TRBJ2-7; TRBD2 might be the D (6 bases). With 8 bases removed from V and 4 bases from J, the gap between germline ends came to 15 bases. This CDR3 region has 13 residues. Germline V gives CDR1 LNHDA, CDR2 SQIVND (reference sequence). CDR3 in amino acids: CASSLVSGYEQYF. CDR3 nucleotide sequence: TGTGCCAGTTCTCTGGTTAGCGGATACGAGCAGTACTTC.

The chain employs TRBV9 and TRBJ1-3; perhaps TRBD1 as D (5 bases). There are 17 residues in the CDR3. Germline V gene sequence: CDR1 SGDLS, CDR2 YYNGEE. V dropped 0 bases and J dropped 4 bases, with 17 bases sitting between them. The CDR3 DNA reads TGTGCCAGCAGCGTAGATGACAGTACAACAAGAGGAAACACCATATATTTT. It specifies CASSVDDSTTRGNTIYF.